This T cell receptor beta chain was observed in a study of CD4 T cells in relation to SARS-CoV-2 and coronaviruses. Study summary: Negative control cultures got HIV-1 Nef peptides or no peptide.

The CDR3 has 11 amino acids. Germline V gene lookup returns CDR1 MDHEN and CDR2 SYDVKM. Trimming pared 7 bases from V and 4 bases from J, leaving 8 bases between. CD4+ T cells from unexposed donors were obtained before the COVID-19 pandemic (2011-2018). After about 10 days of culture, CD4+ T cells were isolated. Points on this clone: Antigen specificity is unknown.

Method: immunoSEQ multiplex PCR; TCRdb's copy keeps in-frame clones and lacks some. This table holds about 23,000 clones, around 78% found once. The origin of this receptor is a human donor in good health. The rearrangement joins TRBV28 to TRBJ2-7, with TRBD1 as a possible D gene (5 bases). The sample comprised CD4+ T cells from PBMCs, cultured in vitro. The CDR3 sequence is CASKGAYEQYF. CDR3 in DNA: TGTGCCAGCAAAGGGGCTTACGAGCAGTACTTC.